One and the same sample provided the 32 T cell receptor beta chains below, sequenced in a study of T cell clonality in common variable immunodeficiency. Produced via immunoSEQ multiplex PCR; TCRdb's table is partial and in-frame only. This sample shows about 44,000 clones and no singletons; less than 11% rests with the ten largest. The sequenced sample was peripheral blood mononuclear cells. These receptors came from a person aged 18 to 70 in good health.

The sample holds many counts of this clone. The sequenced fragment ends 3 residues before the CDR3 boundary, so the rest is inferred from the germline J gene. The V gene is TRBV7-2, the J gene TRBJ2-7; TRBD1 matches at 7 bases. V trimming: 3 bases; J trimming: 0 bases; junction bases outside the gene matches: 5. From germline, CDR1 is SGHTA and CDR2 FQGNSA. The CDR3 is made up of 15 amino acids. This CDR3 reads CASSLPGTASYEQYF. The part of the CDR3 DNA that was read is TGTGCCAGCAGCTTGCCCGGGACAGCCTCCTACGAG.

In this sample, this clone turned up many times. The read halts 3 residues ahead of the CDR3 end, with the missing end drawn from the germline J gene. The J gene is TRBJ2-3, the V gene TRBV30; weak D call: TRBD1 (6 bases). The CDR3 totals 15 residues. Per the germline V gene, CDR1 is GTSNPN and CDR2 is SVGIG (reference sequence). V was clipped by 4 bases and J by 2 bases, with 16 bases between them. CDR3 bases read: TGTGCCTGGAATGTCGGGACATTTACCACAGATACG. Amino acids: CAWNVGTFTTDT. The complete CDR3 protein is CAWNVGTFTTDTQYF.

This clone was seen ten or more times. Read coverage stops 3 residues before the CDR3 terminus; the germline J gene supplies the remainder. The gene calls are TRBV18 and TRBJ1-1; the D gene is possibly TRBD1 (6 bases). This CDR3 is built from 16 residues. Trimming cost V 3 bases and J 0 bases, with 14 bases left between them. The germline V gene encodes CDR1 KGHSH and CDR2 LQKENI. Partial CDR3 DNA: TGTGCCAGCTCACCGACCGGGACAACAATGAACACTGAA. Translating gives CASSPTGTTMNTE. The whole CDR3 sequence is CASSPTGTTMNTEAFF. Full variable domain (rest looked up from reference TRBV18 and TRBJ1-1): NAGVMQNPRHLVRRRGQEARLRCSPMKGHSHVYWYRQLPEEGLKFMVYLQKENIIDESGMPKERFSAEFPKEGPSILRIQQVVRGDSAAYFCASSPTGTTMNTEAFFGQGTRLTVV.

This clone has ten or more counts. The CDR3 end falls 3 residues outside the read, so it is completed with the germline J gene. Other nucleotide sequences in the sample specify the same CDR3. The J gene is TRBJ2-1, the V gene TRBV20-1; 8 positions match TRBD2. Germline V gene sequence: CDR1 DFQATT, CDR2 SNEGSKA (reference sequence). This CDR3 contains 14 residues. Trimming at V came to 2 bases and at J to 4 bases, leaving 4 bases not matched to a gene. Incomplete CDR3 DNA: TGCAGTGCTAGACGGGGACTAGGGTACAATGAG. Translation: CSARRGLGYNE. The full CDR3 protein reads CSARRGLGYNEQFF.

This clone has at least ten counts. The DNA ends 3 residues before the CDR3 does, and the rest of the CDR3 is filled in from the germline J gene. The chain has TRBV4-2 and TRBJ2-1; 12 bases agree with TRBD2. The CDR3 totals 16 residues. V was pared by 3 bases and J by 4 bases, with 4 bases of the junction left unmatched. Germline values: CDR1 LGHNA, CDR2 YNFKEQ. CDR3: CASSQGLAGLYNEQFF. Partial CDR3 DNA: TGTGCCAGCAGCCAGGGACTAGCGGGTCTATACAATGAG.

This clone was picked up a small number of times. The read is 3 residues too short to cover the CDR3 end, so that end is filled in from the germline J gene. The chain employs TRBV5-1 and TRBJ2-7; D is unresolved. Trimming shortened V by 5 bases and J by 4 bases, and 13 bases separated the two germline ends. Germline V gene lookup returns CDR1 SGHRS and CDR2 YFSETQ. The CDR3 has 13 residues. The sequenced part of the CDR3 DNA is TGCGCCAGCAGTTACGAGCGAAGATACGAG. Translation: CASSYERRYE. The whole CDR3 reads CASSYERRYEQYF.

This clone was counted many times. The read ends 3 residues before the CDR3 terminus; that terminus is restored from the germline J gene. The chain couples TRBV18 to TRBJ1-1; D is unresolved. V lost 3 bases and J 2 bases, leaving 7 bases between the germline ends. CDR3 length: 13 amino acids. Looked up from germline, CDR1 is KGHSH and CDR2 is LQKENI. CDR3 residues: CASSPLSNTEAFF. The DNA read from the CDR3 is TGTGCCAGCTCACCTCTAAGTAACACTGAA. Full variable domain (rest looked up from reference TRBV18 and TRBJ1-1): NAGVMQNPRHLVRRRGQEARLRCSPMKGHSHVYWYRQLPEEGLKFMVYLQKENIIDESGMPKERFSAEFPKEGPSILRIQQVVRGDSAAYFCASSPLSNTEAFFGQGTRLTVV.

This clone has a count of ten or more. The CDR3 end falls 3 residues outside the read, so it is completed with the germline J gene. The chain combines TRBV20-1 with TRBJ1-1; perhaps TRBD1 as D (6 bases). From germline, CDR1 is DFQATT and CDR2 SNEGSKA (reference sequence). The length of the CDR3 is 14 residues. V was cut by 1 base and J by 4 bases, with 13 bases left in between. The CDR3 bases that were read are TGCAGTGCTAGAGGGGGAGGGGGGGGCACTGAA. It is translated as CSARGGGGGTE. The entire CDR3 protein is CSARGGGGGTEAFF.

This clone appeared many times. Read coverage stops 3 residues before the CDR3 terminus; the germline J gene supplies the remainder. The rearrangement uses TRBV20-1 and TRBJ2-7, with a tentative D call TRBD2 (5 bases). This CDR3 has 15 residues. V dropped 3 bases and J dropped 0 bases, with 15 bases sitting between them. Germline V lookup: CDR1 DFQATT, CDR2 SNEGSKA (reference sequence). The covered CDR3 bases are TGCAGTGCTAGGGATCTCGCGGGCGCCTCCTACGAG. Its translation: CSARDLAGASYE. The CDR3, in full, reads CSARDLAGASYEQYF.

This clone was detected many times. Compared with germline, one end of the junction differs, possibly owing to a read error. CDR3 bases read: TGCGCCAGCAGCCAAGGTCCAGGGGGCGTCTACGAG. Translation: CASSQGPGGVYE. The entire CDR3 protein is CASSQGPGGVYEQYF. The V and J genes are TRBV4-2 and TRBJ2-7; 8 nucleotides line up with TRBD1. The read is 3 residues too short to cover the CDR3 end, so that end is filled in from the germline J gene. The V gene's germline CDR1 is LGHNA and CDR2 YNFKEQ. CDR3 size: 15 residues.

Many counts were recorded for this clone. The read ends 3 residues shy of where the CDR3 ends; the end is completed using the germline J gene. V usage is TRBV10-3 and J usage is TRBJ2-1; D is perhaps TRBD2 (7 bases). The V gene's germline CDR1 is ENHRY and CDR2 SYGVKD. V was trimmed by 0 bases and J by 8 bases, leaving 20 bases between them. The CDR3 runs to 17 residues. The covered CDR3 bases are TGTGCCATCAGTGAGTCGTTTTCGGATAGGGGGGGCGATGAG. Translated, it gives CAISESFSDRGGDE. The whole CDR3 protein reads CAISESFSDRGGDEQFF.

This clone was recorded at least ten times. The CDR3 extends 3 residues past the end of the read, so its final part is completed from the germline J gene. V is TRBV20-1 and J is TRBJ1-1; tentative D call: TRBD1 (5 bases). The CDR3 sequence is 14 residues long. V was cut by 3 bases and J by 4 bases, with 15 bases left in between. CDR1 and CDR2 (germline): DFQATT, SNEGSKA (reference sequence). This CDR3 is CSASSGLRSTEAFF. Incomplete CDR3 DNA: TGCAGTGCTAGTTCAGGGTTACGAAGCACTGAA.

This clone showed up many times. The CDR3 extends 3 residues past the end of the read, so its final part is completed from the germline J gene. The gene calls are TRBV20-1 and TRBJ2-5; 8 bases map to TRBD1. Germline V gene sequence: CDR1 DFQATT, CDR2 SNEGSKA (reference sequence). The CDR3 has 13 residues. V lost 6 bases to trimming and J lost 4 bases; unmatched junction nucleotides: 7. The DNA read from the CDR3 is TGCAGTGCGTCCGACAGGGGCCTAGAGACC. It specifies CSASDRGLET. The complete CDR3 protein is CSASDRGLETQYF.

This clone was observed a handful of times. The read terminates 3 residues before the CDR3 end, so the remaining end is supplied by the germline J gene. The genes are TRBV7-8 and TRBJ1-5; 8 bases are shared with TRBD1. The CDR3 contains 17 residues. The V gene end was trimmed by 1 base and the J gene end by 9 bases; junction bases not matched to a gene: 14. From germline, CDR1 is SGHVS and CDR2 FQNEAQ. The sequenced part of the CDR3 DNA is TGTGCCAGCAGCTTAGATGGGGGGGCAGGGGGCGCGCTGCCC. Translated, it gives CASSLDGGAGGALP. Given in full, the CDR3 is CASSLDGGAGGALPQHF.

This clone appeared many times. The CDR3 end is not reached by the read, which stops 3 residues before it; the germline J gene fills it in. The chain carries TRBV20-1 and TRBJ1-1, with D tentatively TRBD1 (5 bases). Germline V gives CDR1 DFQATT, CDR2 SNEGSKA (reference sequence). This CDR3 is 10 amino acids long. CDR3 DNA, as far as it was read: TGCAGTGCTCTAGGGGTAGGA. It specifies CSALGVG. The CDR3, in full, reads CSALGVGAFF.

This clone was observed many times. The read ends 3 residues shy of where the CDR3 ends; the end is completed using the germline J gene. The rearrangement uses TRBV9 and TRBJ1-6; no clear D. V shed 4 bases and J shed 0 bases, with 11 bases lying between them. Germline V gene sequence: CDR1 SGDLS, CDR2 YYNGEE. CDR3 length: 16 amino acids. CDR3 residues: CASSPSYSSYNSPLHF. The sequenced part of the CDR3 DNA is TGTGCCAGCAGCCCTTCGTACAGCTCCTATAATTCACCC. Using reference TRBV9 and TRBJ1-6 for the parts outside the CDR3, the full variable domain is DSGVTQTPKHLITATGQRVTLRCSPRSGDLSVYWYQQSLDQGLQFLIQYYNGEERAKGNILERFSAQQFPDLHSELNLSSLELGDSALYFCASSPSYSSYNSPLHFGNGTRLTVT.

This clone was picked up many times. The read ends 3 residues early relative to the CDR3; the germline J gene fills the gap. The chain recombines TRBV2 with TRBJ1-4; D uncertain. Germline V gives CDR1 SNHLY, CDR2 FYNNEI. The CDR3 consists of 13 residues. V lost 3 bases and J lost 8, with 10 bases in between. This chain's CDR3 is CASSDNSGEKLFF. The covered CDR3 bases are TGTGCCAGCAGTGATAACAGCGGAGAAAAA.

In its sample, this clone was seen many times. The read halts 3 residues ahead of the CDR3 end, with the missing end drawn from the germline J gene. V usage is TRBV3-1 (or the pseudogene TRBV3-2) and J usage is TRBJ2-7; weak D call: TRBD1 (6 bases). The CDR3 loop spans 15 amino acids. Germline CDR1 and CDR2: LGHDT and YNNKEL (reference sequence). Between the trimmed V and J ends, which lost 4 bases and 1 base, there was a span of 14 bases. The CDR3 loop is CASSRDKTPSYEQYF. CDR3 bases read: TGTGCCAGCAGCCGGGACAAAACGCCTTCCTACGAG.

This clone was seen repeatedly, ten times or more. The CDR3 end falls 3 residues outside the read, so it is completed with the germline J gene. The chain uses TRBV2 and TRBJ2-7, with 7 bases aligning to TRBD1. CDR3 length: 15 amino acids. V shed 6 bases and J 3 bases; nucleotides not matched to a gene: 11. CDR1 is SNHLY, CDR2 FYNNEI, per germline. The part of the CDR3 DNA that was read is TGTGCCAGCAGGGAGCTGACAGGGAGTAACTACGAG. Translation gives CASRELTGSNYE. The full CDR3 protein is CASRELTGSNYEQYF.

This clone occurred many times. CDR3 loop: CASSSYIGGDTEAFF. Partial CDR3 DNA: TGTGCCAGCAGTTCATACATCGGCGGGGACACTGAA. The genes are TRBV27 and TRBJ1-1, with unresolved D. Read data end 3 residues before the CDR3 end; the end is taken from the germline J gene. V lost 4 bases to trimming and J lost 3 bases, with 15 bases between them. Germline lookup yields CDR1 MNHEY and CDR2 SMNVEV (reference sequence). The CDR3 length is 15 residues.

This clone was seen ten or more times. An end of the junction differs from the germline gene, which may be a read error. The read stops 3 residues short of the end of the CDR3; the missing end is completed from the germline J gene. The gene calls are TRBV4-2 and TRBJ2-3; a weak D match, TRBD2 (5 bases). CDR1 is LGHNA, CDR2 YNFKEQ, per germline. This CDR3 region has 13 residues. The CDR3 DNA, read in part, is TGCGCCAGCAGCCAAGATCGGGGTCTTACG. Amino acid sequence: CASSQDRGLT. The CDR3, in full, reads CASSQDRGLTQYF.

This clone was detected many times. The CDR3 DNA, read in part, is TGTGCCAGCTCACCCGGGACAGGGCGGAGAACGGCTGAA. Amino acids: CASSPGTGRRTAE. The CDR3, in full, reads CASSPGTGRRTAEAFF. The chain uses TRBV18 and TRBJ1-1; 9 nucleotides match TRBD1. The CDR3 is cut off 3 residues early in the read; its end comes from the germline J gene. Per the germline V gene, CDR1 is KGHSH and CDR2 is LQKENI. The V gene end was trimmed by 3 bases and the J gene end by 6 bases; junction bases not matched to a gene: 11. The CDR3 is 16 amino acids.

The sample holds many counts of this clone. The read terminates 3 residues ahead of where the CDR3 ends, so the germline J gene completes it. The chain links TRBV2 to TRBJ2-6; 12 bases are a match to TRBD1. CDR3 length equals 17 residues. After removal of 4 bases from V and 3 bases from J, the junction contained 4 bases not matched to a gene. The germline gives CDR1 SNHLY, CDR2 FYNNEI. CDR3 bases read: TGTGCCAGCAGTGGGGGACAGGGGGCGCGTGGGGCCAACGTC. Its protein product is CASSGGQGARGANV. The whole CDR3 protein is CASSGGQGARGANVLTF. The full variable domain, in which reference TRBV2 and TRBJ2-6 provide the parts outside the CDR3, is EPEVTQTPSHQVTQMGQEVILRCVPISNHLYFYWYRQILGQKVEFLVSFYNNEISEKSEIFDDQFSVERPDGSNFTLKIRSTKLEDSAMYFCASSGGQGARGANVLTFGAGSRLTVL.

Many counts were recorded for this clone. The read stops 3 residues short of the end of the CDR3; the missing end is completed from the germline J gene. The genes are TRBV6-1 and TRBJ1-4; tentatively, D is TRBD1 (5 bases). V was cut by 0 bases and J by 3 bases, with 14 bases left in between. Germline CDR1 reads MNHNS; CDR2 reads SASEGT. The CDR3 length is 17 residues. The CDR3 DNA, read in part, is TGTGCCAGCAGTGAAGCAGGCGGGTCGGGGGCTAATGAAAAA. Protein product: CASSEAGGSGANEK. The complete CDR3 protein is CASSEAGGSGANEKLFF.

This clone was recorded many times. The DNA ends 3 residues before the CDR3 does, and the rest of the CDR3 is filled in from the germline J gene. V and J are TRBV7-3 and TRBJ2-3, with D maybe TRBD2 (5 bases). The germline gives CDR1 SGHTA, CDR2 FQGTGA. The germline V and J ends were trimmed by 0 bases and 1 base, with 17 bases remaining between them. This CDR3 contains 18 residues. CDR3 DNA, as far as it was read: TGTGCCAGCAGCTTAACTAGAACCAGGACTGTCGGCACAGATACG. As protein: CASSLTRTRTVGTDT. The complete CDR3 protein is CASSLTRTRTVGTDTQYF.

The sample holds many counts of this clone. The read falls 3 residues short of the CDR3 end, and the missing part is taken from the germline J gene. The chain uses TRBV7-8 and TRBJ1-1, with 8 nucleotides matching TRBD1. The ends lost 9 bases at V and 3 bases at J; junction bases unmatched: 12. The CDR3 totals 15 residues. CDR1 is SGHVS, CDR2 FQNEAQ, per germline. CDR3 DNA, as far as it was read: TGTGCCAGTAACCGACAGGGGAGATGGGACACTGAA. As protein: CASNRQGRWDTE. The CDR3 in full is CASNRQGRWDTEAFF.

This clone was recorded at least ten times. The read ends 3 residues before the CDR3 terminus; that terminus is restored from the germline J gene. The V call is TRBV4-2, the J call TRBJ1-1, with no clear D. V lost 4 bases and J 3 bases, leaving 12 bases between the germline ends. Per germline, CDR1 LGHNA and CDR2 YNFKEQ. This CDR3 is 14 amino acids long. CDR3 DNA, as far as it was read: TGTGCCAGCAGCCTGGGTCTCGGGGACACTGAA. This sequence encodes CASSLGLGDTE. The full CDR3 protein is CASSLGLGDTEAFF.

This clone was detected ten times or more. The read terminates 3 residues ahead of where the CDR3 ends, so the germline J gene completes it. J is TRBJ2-1 and V is TRBV7-8; 10 positions agree with TRBD2. V lost 5 bases, J lost 3 bases, and 4 bases stayed unmatched. The CDR3 is made up of 15 amino acids. Germline V gene sequence: CDR1 SGHVS, CDR2 FQNEAQ. The CDR3 bases that were read are TGTGCCAGCAGCCCAGAGCGGGGGGGCTACAATGAG. This gives the protein CASSPERGGYNE. In full, the CDR3 is CASSPERGGYNEQFF. The complete variable domain, with remaining parts taken from reference TRBV7-8 and TRBJ2-1, reads GAGVSQSPRYKVAKRGQDVALRCDPISGHVSLFWYQQALGQGPEFLTYFQNEAQLDKSGLPSDRFFAERPEGSVSTLKIQRTQQEDSAVYLCASSPERGGYNEQFFGPGTRLTVL.

This clone was picked up many times. The CDR3 spells CASSLKGVYGYTF. Partial CDR3 DNA: TGTGCCAGTAGTCTCAAAGGGGTCTATGGC. V usage is TRBV19 and J usage is TRBJ1-2; D perhaps matches TRBD1 (5 bases). Sequencing ends 3 residues short of the CDR3 end; the germline J gene provides the rest. Trimming removed 5 bases from V and 4 bases from J, with 11 bases in between. The CDR3 has 13 residues. Germline V CDR1 and CDR2: LNHDA, SQIVND (reference sequence).

At least ten counts were recorded for this clone. The read comes to an end 3 residues before the CDR3 does, leaving the germline J gene to fill in the end. The J gene is TRBJ2-1, the V gene TRBV20-1; maybe TRBD2 (5 bases). CDR3 length equals 14 residues. V lost 3 bases and J lost 7, with 16 bases in between. From germline, CDR1 is DFQATT and CDR2 SNEGSKA (reference sequence). The CDR3 spells CSASESGYENEQFF. Partial CDR3 DNA: TGCAGTGCTAGCGAGTCGGGGTATGAGAATGAG.

This clone was observed at least ten times. The read falls 3 residues short of the CDR3 end, and the missing part is taken from the germline J gene. The J gene is TRBJ1-6, the V gene TRBV2; perhaps TRBD1 as D (6 bases). Trimming took off 6 bases at V and 5 bases at J, with 8 bases between the two ends. The CDR3 has 13 amino acids. Germline CDR1 reads SNHLY; CDR2 reads FYNNEI. The CDR3 is CASRRTDNSPLHF. The CDR3 DNA, read in part, is TGTGCCAGCAGGAGGACAGATAATTCACCC.

This clone has at least ten counts. CDR3 protein: CASRNRALGTYNEQFF. The part of the CDR3 DNA that was read is TGTGCCAGCAGAAACAGGGCCCTTGGCACCTACAATGAG. The chain couples TRBV13 to TRBJ2-1, with D maybe TRBD1 (6 bases). Read coverage stops 3 residues before the CDR3 terminus; the germline J gene supplies the remainder. The CDR3 totals 16 residues. Trimming cost V 6 bases and J 2 bases, with 17 bases left between them. From germline, CDR1 is PRHDT and CDR2 FYEKMQ (reference sequence).